This TCR beta chain was obtained from a study of cytomegalovirus exposure and HLA in healthy donors (dated by TCRdb to 2016 to 2017). With regard to the full study: According to an earlier analysis of 587 of the donors, 150 million to 200 million T cells yielded roughly 100 million unique TCR beta sequences and 276 Gb of sequence data. Typing coverage varied by locus: roughly 629-640 donors for A, B, C, DRB1 and DQB1; around 560 for DQA1; more than 600 for DPA1; 400 to 480 for DPB1. To decide whether each TCR beta V gene segment behaved as functional or pseudogenic, an earlier analysis of approximately 590 of the donors relied on high-throughput TCR beta sequencing. Every discovery cohort repertoire had been produced on one sequencing platform. Of the 300 to 500 genotyped donors, 70% to 90% were placed in the genetic ancestry cluster associated with self-reported Caucasian donors. Both class I and class II loci were covered by HLA typing, at four-digit resolution. About 330 gigabases of sequencing data and around 85 million unique TCR sequences made up an early release that covered several hundred HLA-typed donors. A later analysis re-analyzed previously published TCR beta repertoires from hundreds of donors and added high-resolution HLA genotyping to study TCR occurrence patterns. A later genetic analysis used genome-wide SNP genotypes for about 65% of the roughly 670 donors, treating that subset as a discovery cohort. The study aimed to test whether signatures of past pathogen exposure could be identified by cataloging public T cell receptors. Rather than drawing on any new phenotypic data, the later analysis identified candidate immune exposures from TCR beta sequences and the way those sequences occurred across donors. High-throughput TCR immunosequencing, statistical association of individual TCRs with disease status, and machine learning were combined to predict cytomegalovirus infection status. On average, roughly 240,000 unique TCR beta nucleotide sequences were sequenced per donor among about 400 genotyped donors of the cohort, with roughly 18% of those sequences being non-productive. Donor age, sex, ethnicity and CMV serostatus were compiled alongside the repertoire data. Several DR-DQ haplotypes were treated as single units for association and clustering because of strong linkage in the cohort. Along with the roughly 670-subject first cohort, a separate validation cohort of some 130 different subjects was used. The study profiled the T cell repertoires of under 700 subjects by immunosequencing and related them to cytomegalovirus serostatus.

Between the V and J ends, shortened by 3 bases and 3 bases respectively, the junction contains 10 bases. The CDR3 numbers 13 residues from cysteine through phenylalanine. The read is trimmed to its CDR3 DNA, 39 bases read in frame from base 1. From the germline V gene, CDR1 is SGHRS and CDR2 is YFSETQ. In total, 500 to 700 healthy bone marrow donors made up the cohort. At the time of sampling, every cohort member was nominally healthy, though immune exposures that went unrecorded were likely present. The donor tested CMV seropositive, placing the donor among the 289 seropositive members of the cohort. A peripheral blood sample was provided by each donor, and peripheral blood mononuclear cells were used for TCR beta sequencing. The Qiagen DNeasy Blood Extraction Kit was used to extract genomic DNA from the blood cell samples. What the work shows at the level of the full study, not this receptor alone: The sequencing pipeline was judged likely to have produced a cluster of highly shared sequence variants as a technical artifact. In a later analysis, the rate of TCR association differed among HLA loci, with DRB1 alleles having the most associated TCRs and HLA-C alleles having the fewest. Sequencing depth was assumed to be roughly uniform across donors in the presence/absence analyses, though that assumption may not hold. While some public TCRs were present in many individuals, most TCR sequences turned up only very rarely across donors. A later genetic analysis reported fewer N-insertions in productive TCRs among donors in an Asian-associated ancestry cluster than the roughly 720-donor mean. Immune exposure information for the cohort was limited to CMV serostatus. In this cohort, only TCR beta chains were sequenced, and detectable features were limited by the absence of alpha or paired-chain data. According to a later analysis, parvovirus B19, influenza, CMV and Epstein-Barr virus appeared linked to several top co-occurrence clusters. A further reported finding was that TCR beta sequences accurately predicted the HLA-A and HLA-B alleles for most subjects in the first cohort. When HLA alleles, especially DR and DQ, strongly co-occurred, attributing TCR associations to individual alleles was difficult. According to a later analysis, most CMV-associated TCR beta chains appeared to be HLA-restricted, and the HLA associations seemed to be driven largely by CMV exposure. Correlated functional status among segregating V segments might be attributable to linkage disequilibrium, but an unknown experimental factor could not be ruled out. The authors suggested that the approach could potentially be generalized to other disease states and immunological phenotypes. A total of roughly 160 TCR beta chains were listed by the study as associated with cytomegalovirus. A later analysis found that HLA-associated TCR beta chains were more clonally expanded and had lower generation probabilities than equally common non-associated chains. Specific HLA alleles were associated with 15,000 to 20,000 TCR beta sequences at a false discovery rate of 0.05 in a later analysis. Because HLA typing was unavailable for some donors at each locus, only the typed subset was used in association tests. Because counts were too low, 15 to 20 rarely observed V segments, including chromosome 9 orphons, were left out of the earlier analysis of over 550 of the donors. Three of the identified cytomegalovirus-associated TCR beta chains were confirmed in vitro to be specific for cytomegalovirus antigens. In a later genetic analysis, a missense DCLRE1C variant was associated with V-gene and J-gene trimming of TCR beta chains, and the association was replicated in an independent cohort. Some IMGT-functional V segments, including TRBV6-2 and TRBV6-3, could not be told apart with the 87-base-pair reads, so those segments were excluded. In both the original and validation cohorts, the classifier was reported to diagnose cytomegalovirus status with high specificity and sensitivity. In an earlier analysis of about 540 of the donors, most TCR beta V segments were observed in productive rearrangements about 90% or about 30% of the time, broadly matching IMGT annotations.

The receptor library was made with the immunoSEQ multiplex PCR assay. The multiplex PCR relied on a mix of 60 forward primers for TCR Vbeta segments and 13 reverse primers for TCR Jbeta segments. A multiplex PCR assay on genomic DNA amplified the CDR3 region of rearranged TCR beta genes. Amplified TCR beta libraries were sequenced as 87-base-pair reads on the Illumina HiSeq System. In the paper's pipeline: Across the 600 to 700 repertoires, a later analysis counted 60 million to 90 million unique TCR beta chains, 9 million to 14 million of which were shared by at least two donors. To remove PCR and sequencing errors, raw reads were error-corrected and collapsed into unique sequences using a nearest-neighbor algorithm that merged closely related sequences. Alignment of CDR3 sequences to IMGT reference sequences was used to assign V, D and J gene segments. For a sequence to be retained, a match of at least six nucleotides was required to both a V gene segment and a J gene segment. A rearrangement counted as productive if the CDR3 had no stop codons and remained in frame with V and J, and every other rearrangement counted as non-productive. Following IMGT convention, CDR3 was defined as the stretch from the second conserved V-encoded cysteine up to the conserved J-encoded phenylalanine. Sequences without an unambiguous match to a single V gene segment were excluded from the earlier analysis of 450 to 750 of the donors. An earlier analysis of 587 of the donors classified V segments as functional when productive rearrangements were above 56.7% and as segregating when the standard deviation between donors was above 5%. To diagnose cytomegalovirus status from the catalog of TCR beta chain sequences, a statistical classification framework was built. V and J gene assignment, in a later analysis, came from comparing TCR nucleotide sequences with IMGT/GENE-DB human TR gene sequences. In a later analysis, CDR3 sequences and most-parsimonious VDJ recombination scenarios were assigned using the TCRdist pipeline. In a later analysis, every TCR beta chain was defined by the combination of its CDR3 amino acid sequence and its V-gene family, and reads without a unique V-gene family were dropped. As a way to deal with suspected cross-contamination and a sequencing artifact, a later analysis dropped under 600 nucleotide sequences that were highly shared and had low generation probability. In a later analysis, a clonal expansion index was calculated for each public chain from normalized within-repertoire ranks of inferred template counts. A later analysis computed generation probabilities with a VDJ recombination model fitted to out-of-frame rearrangements, and checked the results against IGoR. In a later analysis, hypergeometric tests were used to score TCR-TCR, TCR-HLA and TCR-CMV co-occurrence, with a repertoire-size bias correction applied to TCR pairs. A later analysis estimated false discovery rates by permuting HLA or CMV assignments 20 times. In a later analysis, co-occurring TCRs were grouped using DBSCAN, and TCRdist sequence similarity was added for clustering within HLA-allele-positive subsets. For co-occurrence clustering, repertoires with fewer than 30,000 or more than 120,000 public chains were excluded, along with 5 or 6 repertoires with anomalous nucleotide sharing. This immuneACCESS table, as held by TCRdb, lists in-frame sequences with V and J called but not all clones. Of the missing ones, under half trace to an unresolved V gene in checked studies; the others have no known cause. Clonal size and the V and J genes are those of that table, whereas D and trimming came from the DNA. Here the sample has roughly 110,000 clones; approximately 80% occur a single time. The ten largest clones capture more than 10% of the sample.

Comments on this clone: The specificity of this receptor is unknown. Base-call qualities are not available, and no considerably larger clone is one nucleotide away.

The chain links TRBV5-1 with TRBJ2-7; TRBD1 is perhaps the D gene, given 6 matching bases. Sequenced material: PBMCs. The source is a woman in her thirties or forties in good health and CMV-seropositive. The CDR3 has the sequence CASSSQGFYEQYF. Read as DNA, the sequence is TGCGCCAGCAGCTCACAGGGTTTCTACGAGCAGTACTTC. Reference TRBV5-1 and TRBJ2-7 genes cover what lies past the CDR3, so the full variable domain is KAGVTQTPRYLIKTRGQQVTLSCSPISGHRSVSWYQQTPGQGLQFLFEYFSETQRNKGNFPGRFSGRQFSNSRSEMNVSTLELGDSALYLCASSSQGFYEQYFGPGTRLTVT.